Below are 27 T cell receptor beta chains sequenced from a single sample in a study of blood T cell repertoires in COVID-19. TCRdb keeps only in-frame clones here, not all; method: immunoSEQ multiplex PCR. This table has over 80,000 clones, roughly nine tenths appearing once. The sample taken for sequencing was peripheral blood. Receptors were obtained from a man over 45 with acute or convalescent COVID-19.

The rearrangement uses TRBV28 and TRBJ1-5, with no clear D. This CDR3 region has 15 residues. V was pared by 3 bases and J by 0 bases, with 9 bases between. From germline, CDR1 is MDHEN and CDR2 SYDVKM. The CDR3: CASSFAGVSNQPQHF. For the CDR3, the DNA is TGTGCCAGCAGTTTCGCGGGAGTTAGCAATCAGCCCCAGCATTTT.

This chain connects TRBV7-2 to TRBJ1-2; TRBD1 is a possible D gene (5 bases). The CDR3 totals 15 residues. The V gene lost 5 bases and the J gene lost 1 base, with 14 bases spanning the gap. The germline gives CDR1 SGHTA, CDR2 FQGNSA. The CDR3 DNA reads TGTGCCAGCAGCCCCCAGGAGGGGCGTAACTATGGCTACACCTTC. Protein sequence: CASSPQEGRNYGYTF.

This clone was found a few times. V gene TRBV18 combines with J gene TRBJ2-7; 9 positions agree with TRBD2. This CDR3 has 15 amino acids. V shed 3 bases, J shed 1 base, and the junction held 4 bases outside the gene matches. Germline CDR1 KGHSH, CDR2 LQKENI. CDR3: CASSPRGGFSYEQYF. The CDR3 region has the DNA TGTGCCAGCTCACCGCGGGGGGGCTTTTCCTACGAGCAGTACTTC.

This clone was observed a handful of times. The chain links TRBV19 to TRBJ1-1; 9 positions agree with TRBD1. Losses at the gene ends were 5 bases for V and 1 base for J; bases not matched to a gene: 8. Per germline, CDR1 LNHDA and CDR2 SQIVND (reference sequence). This CDR3 region has 16 residues. The CDR3 sequence: CASSVGTGYENTEAFF. DNA for the CDR3: TGTGCCAGTAGTGTCGGGACAGGGTACGAGAACACTGAAGCTTTCTTT.

The CDR3 sequence: CASSQTRTSGNSADTQYF. The CDR3 DNA sequence: TGTGCCAGCAGCCAGACGAGAACTAGCGGGAATAGTGCAGATACGCAGTATTTT. The J gene is TRBJ2-3, the V gene TRBV7-3; 10 nucleotides line up with TRBD2. CDR3 length: 18 amino acids. Germline loops: CDR1 SGHTA, CDR2 FQGTGA. V shed 5 bases, J shed 4 bases, and the junction held 15 bases outside the gene matches.

The chain couples TRBV9 to TRBJ1-1; TRBD1 aligns across 10 bases. Germline V gene data show CDR1 as SGDLS and CDR2 as YYNGEE. This CDR3 spans 16 amino acids. Trimming cost V 6 bases and J 1 base; bases outside gene matches: 9. The CDR3 DNA follows: TGTGCCAGCACGACCGGACAGGGGGTGGGGAACACTGAAGCTTTCTTT. It specifies CASTTGQGVGNTEAFF.

The rearrangement joins TRBV6-5 to TRBJ1-2, with D uncertain. Trimming pared 5 bases from V and 7 bases from J, leaving 5 bases between. The CDR3 is 10 amino acids. Germline-derived CDR1 and CDR2 are MNHEY and SVGAGI. The CDR3: CASSLSGYTF. In nucleotides, the CDR3 is TGTGCCAGCAGTCTTAGTGGCTACACCTTC.

The chain is built from TRBV11-2 and TRBJ2-7; perhaps TRBD2 as D (6 bases). The V gene lost 4 bases and the J gene lost 2 bases, with 15 bases spanning the gap. There are 15 residues in the CDR3. Per the germline V gene, CDR1 is SGHAT and CDR2 is FQNNGV. The CDR3 coding sequence is TGTGCCAGCAGCTCGAGCTCGGGGGTAACCTACGAGCAGTACTTC. Translation: CASSSSSGVTYEQYF.

This chain links TRBV15 with TRBJ1-3; possibly TRBD1 for D (6 bases). Germline CDR1 reads LNHNV; CDR2 reads YYDKDF (reference sequence). V lost 0 bases, J lost 7 bases, and 7 bases lay in between. The CDR3 runs 13 residues. The CDR3 bases are TGTGCCACCAGCAGAGATGACAGGAACACCATATATTTT. This translates into CATSRDDRNTIYF.

In this sample, this clone turned up a few times. V usage is TRBV3-1 (or the pseudogene TRBV3-2) and J usage is TRBJ2-1; 13 bases fit TRBD2. CDR3 length equals 16 residues. Trimming cost V 4 bases and J 5 bases; bases outside gene matches: 5. Germline V CDR1 and CDR2: LGHDT, YNNKEL (reference sequence). For the CDR3, the DNA is TGTGCCAGCAGCCCCCGACTAGCGGGGGGAAACAATGAGCAGTTCTTC. It codes for CASSPRLAGGNNEQFF.

The V gene is TRBV19, the J gene TRBJ1-5, with 8 bases that match TRBD1. The ends lost 3 bases at V and 6 bases at J; junction bases unmatched: 4. Looked up from germline, CDR1 is LNHDA and CDR2 is SQIVND (reference sequence). The CDR3 loop spans 14 amino acids. The CDR3 nucleotides read TGTGCCAGTAGTATGGGGACAGGCCCTCAGCCCCAGCATTTT. Encoded protein: CASSMGTGPQPQHF.

This rearrangement joins TRBV7-9 to TRBJ2-2; weak D call: TRBD2 (6 bases). CDR1 and CDR2 (germline): SEHNR, FQNEAQ (reference sequence). Trimming pared 6 bases from V and 7 bases from J, leaving 21 bases between. This CDR3 spans 16 amino acids. The CDR3 sequence: CASSKPLGLRDGELFF. The CDR3, as DNA: TGTGCCAGCAGTAAGCCCCTGGGACTCCGCGACGGGGAGCTGTTTTTT.

The J gene is TRBJ2-7, the V gene TRBV6-2 or TRBV6-3, with D unclear. CDR3 size: 12 residues. With 2 bases removed from V and 7 bases from J, the gap between germline ends came to 9 bases. Germline lookup yields CDR1 MNHEY and CDR2 SVGEGT. CDR3 bases: TGTGCCAGCAGTTACCTACGAGGAGAGCAGTACGTC. It is translated as CASSYLRGEQYV.

The J gene is TRBJ1-5, the V gene TRBV2, with 7 nucleotides matching TRBD1. Per germline, CDR1 SNHLY and CDR2 FYNNEI. The CDR3 consists of 16 residues. After removal of 5 bases from V and 0 bases from J, the junction contained 7 bases not matched to a gene. Here the CDR3 DNA reads TGTGCCAGCAGTAAATTGGGACAGTCTAGCAATCAGCCCCAGCATTTT. Translated, it gives CASSKLGQSSNQPQHF.

The rearrangement joins TRBV7-2 to TRBJ2-3, with 9 positions matching TRBD2. The CDR3 runs to 14 residues. CDR1 and CDR2 from the germline V gene are SGHTA and FQGNSA. CDR3 in DNA: TGTGCGCTTCAGGCGGGGGGGTTCACAGATACGCAGTATTTT. It encodes CALQAGGFTDTQYF.

The chain has TRBV3-1 (or the pseudogene TRBV3-2) and TRBJ2-6, with 8 bases aligning to TRBD2. V lost 2 bases and J lost 4; bases outside the gene matches: 13. Germline V CDR1 and CDR2: LGHDT, YNNKEL (reference sequence). The CDR3 has 19 residues. CDR3 nucleotide sequence: TGTGCCAGCAGCCAAATTACAGCGGGGGCCCTCCCGGGGGCCAACGTCCTGACTTTC. Translated: CASSQITAGALPGANVLTF.

This clone was observed many times. This chain uses TRBV4-2 with TRBJ2-3; D might be TRBD2 (6 bases). The V end lost 6 bases, the J end lost 2 bases, and 15 bases lay between the germline ends. The CDR3 is made up of 15 amino acids. CDR1 and CDR2 from the germline V gene are LGHNA and YNFKEQ. CDR3 DNA sequence: TGTGCCAGCAGTCCCAGGGACTGGCACACAGATACGCAGTATTTT. This sequence encodes CASSPRDWHTDTQYF.

The chain recombines TRBV30 with TRBJ2-5; 9 bases line up with TRBD1. Trimming cost V 2 bases and J 4 bases; bases outside gene matches: 5. CDR3 length: 14 residues. Germline CDR1 GTSNPN, CDR2 SVGIG (reference sequence). The chain's CDR3 is CAWSSTGGRETQYF. The CDR3 region has the DNA TGTGCCTGGAGTAGTACAGGGGGCAGAGAGACCCAGTACTTC. The full variable domain, rest sourced from reference TRBV30 and TRBJ2-5, is SQTIHQWPATLVQPVGSPLSLECTVEGTSNPNLYWYRQAAGRGLQLLFYSVGIGQISSEVPQNLSASRPQDRQFILSSKKLLLSDSGFYLCAWSSTGGRETQYFGPGTRLLVL.

The chain joins TRBV2 to TRBJ2-7; 8 nucleotides match TRBD2. V lost 6 bases, J lost 3 bases, and 7 bases stayed unmatched. The CDR3 spans 14 residues. Germline assignment: CDR1 SNHLY and CDR2 FYNNEI. CDR3 coding DNA: TGTGCCAGCAGAGGGATAGCGGGGATCTACGAGCAGTACTTC. This sequence encodes CASRGIAGIYEQYF.

This clone was found a few times. The chain recombines TRBV29-1 with TRBJ2-1; a possible D gene is TRBD1 (5 bases). V dropped 3 bases and J dropped 4 bases, with 13 bases sitting between them. The germline V gene has CDR1 SQVTM and CDR2 ANQGSEA. The CDR3 spans 14 residues. The CDR3 loop is CSVDQGGWYNEQFF. The CDR3 DNA reads TGCAGCGTTGATCAGGGTGGGTGGTACAATGAGCAGTTCTTC.

This clone is medium-sized by share. The V and J genes are TRBV30 and TRBJ1-1, with D hard to call. The germline V gene has CDR1 GTSNPN and CDR2 SVGIG (reference sequence). The CDR3 totals 12 residues. V was clipped by 6 bases and J by 0 bases, with 8 bases between them. The DNA for the CDR3 is TGTGCCTGTAAAGCCATGAACACTGAAGCTTTCTTT. It translates to CACKAMNTEAFF.

V and J are TRBV5-6 and TRBJ1-3; D remains ambiguous. Germline V CDR1 and CDR2: SGHDT, YYEEEE. V was cut by 0 bases and J by 4 bases, with 5 bases left in between. The CDR3 is 13 amino acids. CDR3 nucleotide sequence: TGTGCCAGCAGCTTGGCCAGGGGAAACACCATATATTTT. Protein product: CASSLARGNTIYF.

In its sample, this clone was seen once. This chain connects TRBV14 to TRBJ1-6; the D is unclear. The CDR3 has 15 amino acids. Trimming took 0 bases from V and 10 from J, leaving 13 bases between them. The germline V gene has CDR1 SGHDN and CDR2 FVKESK. The CDR3: CASSQDPGFGSPLHF. In nucleotides, the CDR3 is TGTGCCAGCAGCCAAGATCCGGGATTTGGGTCACCCCTCCACTTT.

The gene calls are TRBV5-6 and TRBJ2-6, with D maybe TRBD2 (5 bases). In germline, CDR1 is SGHDT, CDR2 YYEEEE. V lost 4 bases, J lost 2 bases, and 10 bases lay in between. The CDR3 runs to 15 residues. As DNA, the CDR3 is TGTGCCAGCAGCACACCCGGGGCTGGGGCCAACGTCCTGACTTTC. It translates to CASSTPGAGANVLTF.

J is TRBJ2-2 and V is TRBV5-5; maybe TRBD1 (6 bases). V shed 4 bases and J shed 2 bases, with 15 bases lying between them. This CDR3 has 16 amino acids. In germline, CDR1 is SGHKS, CDR2 YYEKEE (reference sequence). The CDR3 is CASSRNQGRNTGELFF. The CDR3, as DNA: TGTGCCAGCAGCCGAAATCAGGGGCGTAACACCGGGGAGCTGTTTTTT.

The rearrangement uses TRBV5-4 and TRBJ2-3; 11 positions agree with TRBD2. V lost 0 bases, J lost 1 base, and 7 bases stayed unmatched. The CDR3 extends over 18 amino acids. Germline V gives CDR1 SGHNT, CDR2 YYREEE (reference sequence). DNA for the CDR3: TGTGCCAGCAGCTTGGCATTAGCGGGGGGGCTGGGCACAGATACGCAGTATTTT. Residues: CASSLALAGGLGTDTQYF.

The J gene is TRBJ2-3, the V gene TRBV3-1 (or the pseudogene TRBV3-2); the match to TRBD1 covers 10 bases. Germline CDR1 and CDR2: LGHDT and YNNKEL (reference sequence). CDR3 length: 14 residues. Germline trimming cut 4 bases from V and 4 bases from J; bases unmatched to any gene: 2. In DNA form, the CDR3 reads TGTGCCAGCAGCCGTGGACAGGGGGCAGATACGCAGTATTTT. Its translation: CASSRGQGADTQYF.